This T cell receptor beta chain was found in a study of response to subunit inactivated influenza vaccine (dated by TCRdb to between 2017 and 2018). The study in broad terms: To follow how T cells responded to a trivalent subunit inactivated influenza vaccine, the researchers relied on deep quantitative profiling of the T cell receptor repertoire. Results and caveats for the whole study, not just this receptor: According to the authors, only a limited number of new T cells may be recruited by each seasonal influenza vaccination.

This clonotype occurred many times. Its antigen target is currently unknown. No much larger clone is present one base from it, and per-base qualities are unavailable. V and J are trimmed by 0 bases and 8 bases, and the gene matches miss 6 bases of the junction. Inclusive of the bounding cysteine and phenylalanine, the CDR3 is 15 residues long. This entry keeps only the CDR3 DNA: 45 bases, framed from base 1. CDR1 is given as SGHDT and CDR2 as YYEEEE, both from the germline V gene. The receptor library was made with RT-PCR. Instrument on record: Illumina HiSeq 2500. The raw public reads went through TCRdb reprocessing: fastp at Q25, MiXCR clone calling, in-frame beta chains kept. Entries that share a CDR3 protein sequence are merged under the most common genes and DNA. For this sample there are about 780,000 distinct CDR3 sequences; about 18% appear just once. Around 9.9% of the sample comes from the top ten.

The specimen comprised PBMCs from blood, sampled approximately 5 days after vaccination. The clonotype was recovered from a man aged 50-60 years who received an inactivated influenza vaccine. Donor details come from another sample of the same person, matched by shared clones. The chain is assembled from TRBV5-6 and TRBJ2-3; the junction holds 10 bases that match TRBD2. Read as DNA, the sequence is TGTGCCAGCAGCTTGGCCCCAGCGGGGGGGGTTACGCAGTATTTT. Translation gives CASSLAPAGGVTQYF.